This TCR beta chain came from a study of B cell selection in AIRE deficiency. Conventional CD4 T cells were sorted as CD4+CD127+ cells. General study results and limits: Around 33% of healthy-shared Treg sequences were found among patient Tconv cells. Of some 4,000 shared Treg TCRbeta sequences, 30% to 40% were healthy-donor-only and around 8.7% patient-only. Healthy Tconv contained over 35% of shared healthy Treg sequences; only TCRbeta sequenced.

Study processing details: Conventional T cell pools: roughly 110,000 distinct patient, more than 130,000 donor TCRbeta sequences. Clones were read by immunoSEQ multiplex PCR, and TCRdb kept only the in-frame ones, dropping some. V, J and clone size are those of that table, while D and trimming were read from the DNA. The sample has 20,000 to 25,000 clones; around 97% are singletons. Trimming removed 2 bases at V and 2 bases at J, with 5 bases between. In germline, CDR1 is SGHRS, CDR2 YFSETQ. The CDR3 loop spans 12 amino acids. In regard to this clone: Antigen: not known.

Sequenced: conventional CD4+ T cells sorted from PBMCs. This receptor was identified in a human donor with AIRE deficiency. V gene TRBV5-1 combines with J gene TRBJ2-7; D call uncertain. The CDR3 DNA is TGCGCCAGCAGCTTTTATGCCTACGAGCAGTACTTC. This translates into CASSFYAYEQYF.